This passage covers 30 T cell receptor beta chains from one sample sequenced in a study of blood T cell repertoires in COVID-19. Only in-frame clones appear in the TCRdb table, and some are missing; sequencing was by immunoSEQ multiplex PCR. The sample gives approximately 45,000 clones, more than 75% of which show up once; roughly 4.3% is in the top ten. Source material: peripheral blood. The source is a man aged 40-50 years with COVID-19, enrolled during active disease.

The chain joins TRBV10-3 to TRBJ2-1; D gene uncertain. The CDR3 length is 14 residues. Trimming cost V 2 bases and J 8 bases, with 13 bases left between them. The germline V gene has CDR1 ENHRY and CDR2 SYGVKD. DNA of the CDR3: TGTGCCATCAGTGAGCCCGGCATCCAGGATGAGCAGTTCTTC. This translates into CAISEPGIQDEQFF.

The chain couples TRBV10-2 to TRBJ2-5, with 11 positions matching TRBD2. V was clipped by 6 bases and J by 5 bases; unmatched bases: 8. The germline V gene has CDR1 WSHSY and CDR2 SAAADI. This CDR3 is 15 amino acids long. The CDR3 loop is CASRPTSGSGETQYF. In DNA, the CDR3 is TGCGCCAGCAGACCCACTAGCGGGAGTGGTGAGACCCAGTACTTC.

The V and J genes are TRBV6-5 and TRBJ2-7; 7 positions match TRBD1. The junction had 8 bases not matched to a gene; V was cut back by 4 bases and J by 2 bases. Germline V gene sequence: CDR1 MNHEY, CDR2 SVGAGI. The CDR3 is 15 residues long. The CDR3 here is CASSSTTGAPYEQYF. The CDR3 region has the DNA TGTGCCAGCAGTTCCACCACAGGGGCCCCCTACGAGCAGTACTTC.

This rearrangement joins TRBV15 to TRBJ2-1; D is undetermined. The CDR3 sequence is 13 residues long. Germline CDR1 and CDR2: LNHNV and YYDKDF (reference sequence). The V and J ends lost 8 bases and 6 bases respectively, with 14 bases between them. The CDR3 sequence is CATLEVAVNEQFF. As DNA, the CDR3 is TGTGCCACCTTAGAGGTGGCGGTCAATGAGCAGTTCTTC.

This clone appeared a few times. This chain connects TRBV20-1 to TRBJ1-1; maybe TRBD1 (5 bases). The ends were cut back, 3 bases at V and 6 bases at J, with 20 bases in the middle. Germline-derived CDR1 and CDR2 are DFQATT and SNEGSKA (reference sequence). The CDR3 consists of 15 residues. The CDR3 reads CSASASWGQGAEAFF. The CDR3 DNA reads as TGCAGTGCTAGTGCTTCCTGGGGTCAAGGGGCTGAAGCTTTCTTT.

The J gene is TRBJ2-3, the V gene TRBV30, with D unresolved. The CDR3 spans 13 residues. V was trimmed by 3 bases and J by 0 bases, leaving 7 bases between them. In germline, CDR1 is GTSNPN, CDR2 SVGIG (reference sequence). CDR3 bases: TGTGCCTGGAGGAAGACTAGCACAGATACGCAGTATTTT. Amino acid sequence: CAWRKTSTDTQYF.

The gene calls are TRBV18 and TRBJ2-2; D call uncertain. Germline-derived CDR1 and CDR2 are KGHSH and LQKENI. The CDR3 runs 13 residues. V lost 4 bases, J lost 4 bases, and 7 bases lay in between. The CDR3 DNA reads TGTGCCAGCTCACGTGCTATCACCGGGGAGCTGTTTTTT. This sequence encodes CASSRAITGELFF.

The chain employs TRBV7-9 and TRBJ2-5; D remains unclear. The V end was cut by 1 base, the J end by 1 base, with 10 bases between. This CDR3 region has 15 residues. CDR1 and CDR2 (germline): SEHNR, FQNEAQ (reference sequence). CDR3 loop: CASSLGQMIQETQYF. The CDR3 nucleotides read TGTGCCAGCAGCTTAGGCCAGATGATCCAAGAGACCCAGTACTTC.

This clone was seen just once. V gene TRBV24-1 combines with J gene TRBJ1-5, with 7 nucleotides matching TRBD1. Trimming removed 9 bases from V and 9 bases from J; junction bases left unmatched: 13. Germline V lookup: CDR1 KGHDR, CDR2 SFDVKD. The CDR3 extends over 14 amino acids. CDR3 region: CATSAGTASAPQHF. The CDR3 coding sequence is TGTGCCACCTCAGCCGGGACAGCCTCTGCGCCCCAGCATTTT.

This chain links TRBV6-5 with TRBJ2-7; D perhaps matches TRBD2 (5 bases). The CDR3 extends over 15 amino acids. V shed 6 bases and J shed 4 bases, with 19 bases lying between them. CDR1 MNHEY and CDR2 SVGAGI come from the germline V gene. The CDR3 spells CASRPTHGVGYEQYF. DNA of the CDR3: TGTGCCAGCAGACCAACCCACGGGGTGGGATACGAGCAGTACTTC.

V gene TRBV5-5 combines with J gene TRBJ2-7, with D possibly being TRBD1 (5 bases). The CDR3 contains 14 residues. With 4 bases removed from V and 2 bases from J, the gap between germline ends came to 13 bases. Germline CDR1 SGHKS, CDR2 YYEKEE (reference sequence). The CDR3 reads CASSPLSGTYEQYF. The CDR3 DNA reads TGTGCCAGCAGCCCCCTGTCAGGGACCTACGAGCAGTACTTC.

The chain employs TRBV7-8 and TRBJ2-7; possible D gene TRBD2, 5 bases. V gave up 1 base and J gave up 0 bases, with 10 bases separating them. CDR1 and CDR2 from the germline V gene are SGHVS and FQNEAQ. The CDR3 spans 15 residues. As DNA, the CDR3 is TGTGCCAGCAGCTTAGTAGCGACGGTCTCCTACGAGCAGTACTTC. Encoded protein: CASSLVATVSYEQYF.

The V call is TRBV6-5, the J call TRBJ1-6; D might be TRBD1 (5 bases). CDR3 length equals 12 residues. Germline loops: CDR1 MNHEY, CDR2 SVGAGI. The germline V and J ends were trimmed by 7 bases and 7 bases, with 8 bases remaining between them. The CDR3 is CASTAGNSPLHF. CDR3 bases: TGTGCCAGCACCGCAGGGAATTCACCCCTCCACTTT.

This chain uses TRBV10-3 with TRBJ2-1; 11 bases map to TRBD2. The trim removed 6 bases at V and 4 bases at J, leaving 2 bases unmatched. Germline CDR1 reads ENHRY; CDR2 reads SYGVKD. The CDR3 length is 14 residues. CDR3 loop: CAIRPSGGYNEQFF. The CDR3 DNA is TGTGCCATCAGACCTAGCGGGGGGTACAATGAGCAGTTCTTC.

V and J are TRBV11-1 and TRBJ2-1; 11 nucleotides match TRBD2. The CDR3 totals 15 residues. The V gene end was trimmed by 5 bases and the J gene end by 9 bases; junction bases not matched to a gene: 9. CDR1 SGHAT and CDR2 FQDESV come from the germline V gene (reference sequence). The CDR3 here is CASSVGLAGTIEQFF. In nucleotides, the CDR3 is TGTGCCAGCAGCGTCGGACTAGCGGGCACTATTGAGCAGTTCTTC.

The chain uses TRBV27 and TRBJ2-3; 10 positions match TRBD2. This CDR3 is built from 17 residues. Trimming cost V 0 bases and J 1 base; bases outside gene matches: 4. Germline CDR1 MNHEY, CDR2 SMNVEV (reference sequence). Here the CDR3 reads CASSLSFGLAGTDTQYF. The CDR3 DNA is TGTGCCAGCAGTTTATCTTTTGGACTAGCGGGCACAGATACGCAGTATTTT.

In regard to this clone: An end of the junction does not agree with germline; a read error may underlie this. The V gene is TRBV29-1, the J gene TRBJ2-1; the match to TRBD2 covers 12 bases. Per germline, CDR1 SQVTM and CDR2 ANQGSEA. The CDR3 totals 17 residues. The CDR3 region has the DNA TGCAGCGCTGAACTAGCGGGGGGCCATTCCCCCTACAATGAGCAGTTCTTC. It codes for CSAELAGGHSPYNEQFF.

The chain is built from TRBV4-1 and TRBJ1-6, with TRBD1 matching over 9 bases. V trimming: 0 bases; J trimming: 7 bases; junction bases outside the gene matches: 4. The CDR3 runs 16 residues. Per the germline V gene, CDR1 is MGHRA and CDR2 is YSYEKL. DNA for the CDR3: TGCGCCAGCAGCCAAGACGGGGGACAGGGAAATTCACCCCTCCACTTT. Protein product: CASSQDGGQGNSPLHF.

The chain is built from TRBV9 and TRBJ1-1, with D possibly matching TRBD1 (5 bases). The V gene's germline CDR1 is SGDLS and CDR2 YYNGEE. The CDR3 consists of 15 residues. Trimming took 0 bases from V and 4 from J, leaving 13 bases between them. The CDR3 loop reads CASSVGFGGGTEAFF. The CDR3 DNA reads TGTGCCAGCAGCGTAGGTTTCGGGGGTGGCACTGAAGCTTTCTTT.

The V and J genes are TRBV5-1 and TRBJ1-2, with TRBD1 as a possible D gene (5 bases). Germline V gene sequence: CDR1 SGHRS, CDR2 YFSETQ. V shed 0 bases and J shed 2 bases, with 8 bases lying between them. This CDR3 is 14 amino acids long. CDR3 amino acids: CASSLENRNYGYTF. In nucleotides, the CDR3 is TGCGCCAGCAGCTTGGAGAACAGGAACTATGGCTACACCTTC.

About this clone: Additional DNA sequences in this sample encode the identical CDR3. CDR3 region: CASRGLDTGELFF. For the CDR3, the DNA is TGTGCCAGTAGGGGACTAGACACCGGGGAGCTGTTTTTT. This rearrangement joins TRBV19 to TRBJ2-2; 8 bases match TRBD2. The CDR3 covers 13 residues. In germline, CDR1 is LNHDA, CDR2 SQIVND (reference sequence). The V and J ends lost 6 bases and 3 bases, in that order; junction bases with no gene match: 0.

V and J are TRBV18 and TRBJ2-5; D is ambiguous. This CDR3 region has 14 residues. Trimming removed 1 base at V and 0 bases at J, with 6 bases between. CDR1 is KGHSH, CDR2 LQKENI, per germline. CDR3 protein: CASSPRANQETQYF. The CDR3 coding sequence is TGTGCCAGCTCACCACGGGCCAACCAAGAGACCCAGTACTTC.

The rearrangement links TRBV3-1 (or the pseudogene TRBV3-2) to TRBJ1-3; D may be TRBD1 (5 bases). The germline V gene encodes CDR1 LGHDT and CDR2 YNNKEL (reference sequence). V was shortened by 3 bases and J by 2 bases, with 11 bases between the two germline ends. The CDR3 consists of 15 residues. Here the CDR3 reads CASSQTDNTGNTIYF. As DNA, the CDR3 is TGTGCCAGCAGCCAGACAGATAACACTGGAAACACCATATATTTT.

In this sample, this clone turned up a few times. The genes are TRBV20-1 and TRBJ1-1, with a tentative D call TRBD1 (5 bases). V dropped 6 bases and J dropped 1 base, with 6 bases sitting between them. The CDR3 length is 11 residues. The germline gives CDR1 DFQATT, CDR2 SNEGSKA (reference sequence). The CDR3 region is CSARENTEAFF. In nucleotides, the CDR3 is TGCAGTGCCAGGGAGAACACTGAAGCTTTCTTT.

The chain is built from TRBV30 and TRBJ1-5, with D uncertain. Germline V gene data show CDR1 as GTSNPN and CDR2 as SVGIG (reference sequence). This CDR3 is built from 13 residues. V lost 4 bases, J lost 3 bases, and 10 bases lay in between. CDR3 in DNA: TGTGCCTGGACCCCGGGGTACAATCAGCCCCAGCATTTT. Its protein is CAWTPGYNQPQHF.

The chain is built from TRBV3-1 (or the pseudogene TRBV3-2) and TRBJ2-2; 7 nucleotides align to TRBD2. Germline trimming cut 2 bases from V and 4 bases from J; bases unmatched to any gene: 7. The germline CDR1 and CDR2 sequences are LGHDT and YNNKEL (reference sequence). The CDR3 runs 16 residues. The chain's CDR3 is CASSQNPWGGTGELFF. For the CDR3, the DNA is TGTGCCAGCAGCCAAAATCCCTGGGGGGGCACCGGGGAGCTGTTTTTT.

The rearrangement links TRBV12-3 or TRBV12-4 to TRBJ2-5, with a tentative D call TRBD1 (5 bases). V was trimmed by 3 bases and J by 1 base, leaving 6 bases between them. The CDR3 extends over 13 amino acids. Here the CDR3 reads CASSFGAQETQYF. CDR3 sequence (DNA): TGTGCCAGCAGTTTTGGGGCCCAAGAGACCCAGTACTTC.

The gene calls are TRBV25-1 and TRBJ1-2, with D possibly matching TRBD1 (5 bases). Germline V gene sequence: CDR1 MGHDK, CDR2 SYGVNS. V dropped 8 bases and J dropped 4 bases, with 11 bases sitting between them. The CDR3 has 12 residues. CDR3 DNA sequence: TGTGCCAGCGCTGACAGTCTCTATGGCTACACCTTC. This sequence encodes CASADSLYGYTF.

V usage is TRBV15 and J usage is TRBJ2-7, with D possibly matching TRBD2 (6 bases). The length of the CDR3 is 13 residues. Germline V lookup: CDR1 LNHNV, CDR2 YYDKDF (reference sequence). V was shortened by 3 bases and J by 5 bases, with 11 bases between the two germline ends. The CDR3 protein is CATSRGGADEQYF. The CDR3 nucleotides are TGTGCCACCAGCAGGGGAGGAGCCGACGAGCAGTACTTC.

The chain is built from TRBV4-1 and TRBJ2-7; 10 nucleotides align to TRBD2. The CDR3 spans 18 residues. CDR1 is MGHRA, CDR2 YSYEKL, per germline. V gave up 2 bases and J gave up 3 bases; unmatched junction bases: 13. CDR3 sequence: CASSQHATASGSVYEQYF. CDR3 sequence (DNA): TGCGCCAGCAGCCAACACGCCACAGCTAGCGGGAGTGTCTACGAGCAGTACTTC.